These 11 T cell receptor beta chains were sequenced from one sample in a study of the immune and genomic landscape of osteosarcoma. TCRdb's copy holds only in-frame clones and misses some; the assay was immunoSEQ multiplex PCR. The sample has 350 to 500 clones, around 74% seen once. Sequences were obtained from metastatic tumor tissue from the lung. All receptors come from a man aged 18 to 30 with osteosarcoma.

This chain joins TRBV6-6 and TRBJ2-5; D is ambiguous. The germline CDR1 and CDR2 sequences are MNHNY and SVGAGI (reference sequence). CDR3 length: 13 amino acids. V dropped 2 bases and J dropped 3 bases, with 7 bases sitting between them. Here the CDR3 DNA reads TGTGCCAGCAGTTACGCGAAAGAAGAGACCCAGTACTTC. It encodes CASSYAKEETQYF.

This chain connects TRBV7-8 to TRBJ2-1; D tentatively fits TRBD1 or TRBD2 (5 bases each). V lost 5 bases to trimming and J lost 6 bases, with 17 bases between them. CDR1 SGHVS and CDR2 FQNEAQ come from the germline V gene. The CDR3 is made up of 15 amino acids. Here the CDR3 DNA reads TGTGCCAGCAGCACCCCCGGGGCGAGTTTCAATGAGCAGTTCTTC. Translation gives CASSTPGASFNEQFF.

The rearrangement joins TRBV11-1 to TRBJ1-2, with 7 bases lining up with TRBD1. Per germline, CDR1 SGHAT and CDR2 FQDESV (reference sequence). The CDR3 runs 15 residues. V gave up 4 bases and J gave up 2 bases; unmatched junction bases: 7. The CDR3 protein is CASSSPGTENYGYTF. CDR3 DNA sequence: TGTGCCAGCAGCTCGCCCGGGACAGAAAACTATGGCTACACCTTC.

The chain combines TRBV11-2 with TRBJ2-1; TRBD2 matches 10 bases. This CDR3 is 15 amino acids long. The V and J ends lost 3 bases and 5 bases, in that order; junction bases with no gene match: 4. CDR1 is SGHAT, CDR2 FQNNGV, per germline. As DNA, the CDR3 is TGTGCCAGCAGCTTGACTAGCGGGCGTAACAATGAGCAGTTCTTC. It codes for CASSLTSGRNNEQFF. The full variable domain, rest sourced from reference TRBV11-2 and TRBJ2-1, is EAGVAQSPRYKIIEKRQSVAFWCNPISGHATLYWYQQILGQGPKLLIQFQNNGVVDDSQLPKDRFSAERLKGVDSTLKIQPAKLEDSAVYLCASSLTSGRNNEQFFGPGTRLTVL.

A few counts support this clone. This chain links TRBV2 with TRBJ2-2; the D call may be TRBD1 or TRBD2 (5 bases each). The CDR3 runs 16 residues. Trimming cost V 0 bases and J 4 bases, with 12 bases left between them. Germline V gene data show CDR1 as SNHLY and CDR2 as FYNNEI. The CDR3 bases are TGTGCCAGCAGTGAAGCGGGGCAGCGGCCCACCGGGGAGCTGTTTTTT. It specifies CASSEAGQRPTGELFF.

The CDR3 nucleotides are TGTGCCAGCAGCTTGACTAGCGGGCGTAACAATGAGCAGTTCTTC. It specifies CASSLTSGRNNEQFF. The gene calls are TRBV11-3 and TRBJ2-1; 10 bases align to TRBD2. V shed 3 bases and J 5 bases; nucleotides not matched to a gene: 4. The CDR3 is made up of 15 amino acids. Germline V gene lookup returns CDR1 SGHNT and CDR2 YENEEA.

This chain connects TRBV5-5 to TRBJ1-5; D is uncertain. The V gene's germline CDR1 is SGHKS and CDR2 YYEKEE (reference sequence). CDR3 length: 17 residues. With 4 bases removed from V and 0 bases from J, the gap between germline ends came to 17 bases. CDR3 bases: TGTGCCAGCAGCCGACAATTTACAGTTAATAGCAATCAGCCCCAGCATTTT. Translating it yields CASSRQFTVNSNQPQHF.

On this clone: The germline gene is not matched at one end of the junction; a read error may be the cause. This rearrangement joins TRBV2 to TRBJ2-1; D possibly corresponds to TRBD1 (7 bases). Germline V lookup: CDR1 SNHLY, CDR2 FYNNEI. CDR3 length equals 14 residues. The CDR3 nucleotides are TGTGCCCGCAGGGGGTGGGGGGCCCTTGGTGAGCAGTTCTTC. Amino acids: CARRGWGALGEQFF. The full variable domain, its missing parts supplied by reference TRBV2 and TRBJ2-1, is EPEVTQTPSHQVTQMGQEVILRCVPISNHLYFYWYRQILGQKVEFLVSFYNNEISEKSEIFDDQFSVERPDGSNFTLKIRSTKLEDSAMYFCARRGWGALGEQFFGPGTRLTVL.

This clone was seen a few times. The V call is TRBV7-2, the J call TRBJ2-1; 9 bases fit TRBD2. With V trimmed by 3 bases and J by 4 bases, 4 bases remained unmatched. This CDR3 region has 15 residues. Germline V CDR1 and CDR2: SGHTA, FQGNSA. CDR3 nucleotides: TGTGCCAGCAGCTTGACTAGCGGAGCTTACAATGAGCAGTTCTTC. Translating it yields CASSLTSGAYNEQFF.

The chain has TRBV28 and TRBJ2-3; 11 nucleotides line up with TRBD2. The CDR3 contains 15 residues. Germline CDR1 reads MDHEN; CDR2 reads SYDVKM. The V segment lost 5 bases and the J segment 3 bases; nucleotides outside the gene matches: 4. CDR3 nucleotide sequence: TGTGCCAGCAGTCCGGGACTAGCGGATACAGATACGCAGTATTTT. Its translation is CASSPGLADTDTQYF.

The genes are TRBV18 and TRBJ1-5; D gene unclear. CDR1 is KGHSH, CDR2 LQKENI, per germline. The length of the CDR3 is 13 residues. With 6 bases removed from V and 6 bases from J, the gap between germline ends came to 12 bases. CDR3 nucleotide sequence: TGTGCCAGCTCCACGGGCTTTAGTCAGCCCCAGCATTTT. It yields the protein CASSTGFSQPQHF.